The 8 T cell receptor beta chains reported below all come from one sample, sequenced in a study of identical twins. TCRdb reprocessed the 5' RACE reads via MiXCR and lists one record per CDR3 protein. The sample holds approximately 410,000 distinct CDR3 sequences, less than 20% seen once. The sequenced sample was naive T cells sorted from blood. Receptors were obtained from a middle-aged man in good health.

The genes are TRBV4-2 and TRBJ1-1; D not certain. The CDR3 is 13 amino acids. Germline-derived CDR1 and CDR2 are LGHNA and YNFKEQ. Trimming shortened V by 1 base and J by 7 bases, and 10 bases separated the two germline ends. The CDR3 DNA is TGTGCCAGCAGCCAAGGAATGAGGCGTGAAGCTTTCTTT. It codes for CASSQGMRREAFF.

This CDR3 is CASSLDGGPSSYEQYF. The CDR3 DNA reads as TGTGCCAGCAGCTTAGATGGGGGACCTTCCTCCTACGAGCAGTACTTC. V and J are TRBV7-2 and TRBJ2-7; D could derive from TRBD1 or TRBD2 (5 bases each). Germline-derived CDR1 and CDR2 are SGHTA and FQGNSA. The V end was cut by 1 base, the J end by 0 bases, with 13 bases between. The length of the CDR3 is 16 residues.

The CDR3 region is CATRLSAGANTGELFF. Written as DNA, the CDR3 is TGTGCCACCAGGCTTTCTGCCGGGGCGAACACCGGGGAGCTGTTTTTT. The chain joins TRBV24-1 to TRBJ2-2, with a tentative D call TRBD2 (5 bases). The CDR3 runs to 16 residues. Trimming pared 7 bases from V and 0 bases from J, leaving 14 bases between. Germline values: CDR1 KGHDR, CDR2 SFDVKD.

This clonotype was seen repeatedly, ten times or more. CDR3 amino acids: CASSVGTSGIRPGELFF. DNA for the CDR3: TGTGCCAGCAGCGTTGGGACTAGCGGGATTCGTCCCGGGGAGCTGTTTTTT. The rearrangement joins TRBV9 to TRBJ2-2, with TRBD2 matching over 13 bases. J gave up 6 bases and V 2 bases, and 7 bases lay outside the gene matches. CDR1 is SGDLS and CDR2 is YYNGEE in the germline V gene. This CDR3 has 17 amino acids. The entire variable domain, with the rest obtained from reference TRBV9 and TRBJ2-2, is as follows: DSGVTQTPKHLITATGQRVTLRCSPRSGDLSVYWYQQSLDQGLQFLIQYYNGEERAKGNILERFSAQQFPDLHSELNLSSLELGDSALYFCASSVGTSGIRPGELFFGEGSRLTVL.

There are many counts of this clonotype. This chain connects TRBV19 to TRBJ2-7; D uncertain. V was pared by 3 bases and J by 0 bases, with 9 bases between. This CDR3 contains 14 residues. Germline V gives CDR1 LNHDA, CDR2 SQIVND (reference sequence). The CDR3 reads CASSINSLSYEQYF. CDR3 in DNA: TGTGCCAGTAGTATTAACAGCCTCTCCTACGAGCAGTACTTC.

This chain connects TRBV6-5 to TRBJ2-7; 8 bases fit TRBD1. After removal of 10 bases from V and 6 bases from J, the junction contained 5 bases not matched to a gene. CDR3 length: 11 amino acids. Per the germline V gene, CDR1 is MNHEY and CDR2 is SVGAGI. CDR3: CAIGQGGEQYF. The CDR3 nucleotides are TGTGCCATCGGACAGGGAGGCGAGCAGTACTTC.

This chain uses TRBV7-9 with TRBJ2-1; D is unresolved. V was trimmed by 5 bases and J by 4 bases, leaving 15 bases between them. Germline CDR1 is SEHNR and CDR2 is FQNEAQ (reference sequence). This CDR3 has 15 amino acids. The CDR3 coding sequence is TGTGCCAGCAGCCTCCCGCTAGTATCGTACAATGAGCAGTTCTTC. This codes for CASSLPLVSYNEQFF.

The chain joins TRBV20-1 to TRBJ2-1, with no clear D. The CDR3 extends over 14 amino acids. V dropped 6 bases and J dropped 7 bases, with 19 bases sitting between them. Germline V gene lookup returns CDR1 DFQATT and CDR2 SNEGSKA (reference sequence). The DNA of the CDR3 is TGCAGTGCCCAGCCCCCAGGCCCCAAGAATGAGCAGTTCTTC. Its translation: CSAQPPGPKNEQFF.